This TCR beta chain was documented in a study of blood T cells in healthy people across ages. Study-wide points: Donor CMV status was unknown, possibly confounding expanded clonotype changes.

This clonotype has a handful of counts. Its cognate antigen is unknown. Primers used in a second PCR of roughly 6 to 12 cycles were a sample-barcoded 5' primer and a J-beta primer mix. TCRdb used MiXCR to reprocess the 5' RACE reads, holding one entry per CDR3 protein. The sample has over a million distinct CDR3 sequences; around 40% are singletons. Specimen: blood. This clonotype originated in a woman younger than 35 in good health.

The CDR3 bases are TGTGCCAGCAGCTCTATCCGGACGGTGTCCTACGAGCAGTACTTC. Protein sequence: CASSSIRTVSYEQYF. The chain has TRBV7-9 and TRBJ2-7, with D unresolved. Germline CDR1 SEHNR, CDR2 FQNEAQ (reference sequence). The CDR3 contains 15 residues. V was trimmed by 4 bases and J by 1 base, leaving 14 bases between them.